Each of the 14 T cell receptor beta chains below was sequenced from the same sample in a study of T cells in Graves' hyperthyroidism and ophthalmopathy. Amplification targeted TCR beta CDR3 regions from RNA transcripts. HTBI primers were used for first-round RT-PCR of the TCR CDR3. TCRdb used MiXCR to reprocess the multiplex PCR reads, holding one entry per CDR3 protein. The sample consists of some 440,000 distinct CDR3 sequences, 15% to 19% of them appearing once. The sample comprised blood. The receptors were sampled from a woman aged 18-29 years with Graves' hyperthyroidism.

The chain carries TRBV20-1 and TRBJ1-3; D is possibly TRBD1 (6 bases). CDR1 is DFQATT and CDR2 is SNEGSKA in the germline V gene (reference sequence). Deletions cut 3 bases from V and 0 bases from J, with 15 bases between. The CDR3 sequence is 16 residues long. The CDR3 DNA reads TGCAGTGCTAGGTCCGGACAGAAGTACTCTGGAAACACCATATATTTT. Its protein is CSARSGQKYSGNTIYF.

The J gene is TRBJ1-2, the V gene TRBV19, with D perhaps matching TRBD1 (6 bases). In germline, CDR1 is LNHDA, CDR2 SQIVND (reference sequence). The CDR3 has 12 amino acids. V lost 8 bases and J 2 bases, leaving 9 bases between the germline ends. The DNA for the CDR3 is TGTGCCAGTTCGGACAGCAACTATGGCTACACCTTC. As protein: CASSDSNYGYTF.

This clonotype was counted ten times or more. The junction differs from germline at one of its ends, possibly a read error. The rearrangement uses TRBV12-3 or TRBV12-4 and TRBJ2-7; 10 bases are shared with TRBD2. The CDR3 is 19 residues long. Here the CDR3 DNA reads TGTGCCAGCAGTTTAGGGGTGGTGGGCCTAGCGGGAGCCCAGTACGGGCAGTACTTC. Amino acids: CASSLGVVGLAGAQYGQYF.

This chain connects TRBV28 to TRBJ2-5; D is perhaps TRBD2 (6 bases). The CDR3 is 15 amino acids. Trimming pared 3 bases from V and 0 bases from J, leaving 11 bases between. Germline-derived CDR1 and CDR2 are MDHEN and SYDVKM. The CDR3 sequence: CASSLPQRDQETQYF. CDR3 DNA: TGTGCCAGCAGTTTGCCGCAGCGGGACCAAGAGACCCAGTACTTC.

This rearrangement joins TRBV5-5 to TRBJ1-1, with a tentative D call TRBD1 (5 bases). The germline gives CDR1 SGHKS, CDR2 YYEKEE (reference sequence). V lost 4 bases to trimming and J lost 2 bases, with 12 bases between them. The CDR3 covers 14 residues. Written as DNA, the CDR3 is TGTGCCAGCAGCCGGGACTTCGCCAACACTGAAGCTTTCTTT. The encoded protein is CASSRDFANTEAFF.

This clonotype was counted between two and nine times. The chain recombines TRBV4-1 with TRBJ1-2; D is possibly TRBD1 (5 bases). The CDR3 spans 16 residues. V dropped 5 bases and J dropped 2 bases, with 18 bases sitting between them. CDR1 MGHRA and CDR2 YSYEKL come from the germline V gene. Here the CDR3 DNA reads TGCGCCAGCAGCTCCTGGATGGGGGAGGGAAACTATGGCTACACCTTC. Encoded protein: CASSSWMGEGNYGYTF.

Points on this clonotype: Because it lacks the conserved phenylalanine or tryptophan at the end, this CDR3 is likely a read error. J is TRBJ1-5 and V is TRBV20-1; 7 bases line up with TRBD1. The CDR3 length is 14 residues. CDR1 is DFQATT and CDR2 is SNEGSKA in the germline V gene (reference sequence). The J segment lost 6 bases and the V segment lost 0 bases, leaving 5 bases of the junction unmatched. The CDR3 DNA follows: TGCAGTGCTAGAGACCCAGGGGGGTTTCAGCCCCAGCATCTT. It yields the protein CSARDPGGFQPQHL.

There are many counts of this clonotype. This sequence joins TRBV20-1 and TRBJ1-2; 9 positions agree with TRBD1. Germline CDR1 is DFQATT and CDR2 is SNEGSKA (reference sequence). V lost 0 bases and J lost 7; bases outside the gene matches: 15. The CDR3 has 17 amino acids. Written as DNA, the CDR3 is TGCAGTGCTAGAGAGGGGGCAGGAGGACAGGGGAGGGGTGGCTACACCTTC. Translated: CSAREGAGGQGRGGYTF.

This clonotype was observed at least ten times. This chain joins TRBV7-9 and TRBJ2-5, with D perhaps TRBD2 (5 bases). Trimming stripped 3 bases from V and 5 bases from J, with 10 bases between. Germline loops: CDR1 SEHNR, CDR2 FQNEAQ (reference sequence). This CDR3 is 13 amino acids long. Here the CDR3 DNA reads TGTGCCAGCAGCTTTTATGGGGAGGAGACCCAGTACTTC. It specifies CASSFYGEETQYF.

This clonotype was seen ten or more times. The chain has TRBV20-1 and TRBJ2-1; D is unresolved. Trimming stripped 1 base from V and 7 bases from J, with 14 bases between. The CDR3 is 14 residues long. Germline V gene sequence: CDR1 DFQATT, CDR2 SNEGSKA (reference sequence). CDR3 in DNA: TGCAGTGCTAGAGCCAACCATCCCGGGAATGAGCAGTTCTTC. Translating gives CSARANHPGNEQFF.

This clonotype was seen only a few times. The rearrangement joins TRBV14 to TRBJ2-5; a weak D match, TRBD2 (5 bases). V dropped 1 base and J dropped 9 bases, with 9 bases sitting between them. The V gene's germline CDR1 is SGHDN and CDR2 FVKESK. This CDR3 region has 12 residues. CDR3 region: CASSQATEAQYF. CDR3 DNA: TGTGCCAGCAGCCAAGCGACGGAGGCCCAGTACTTC.

DNA for the CDR3: TGTGCCAGTAACCTGGGGGAGGGGGGACAGCCCCAGCATTTT. This translates into CASNLGEGGQPQHF. The V and J genes are TRBV19 and TRBJ1-5; TRBD1 might be the D (6 bases). Germline V gene lookup returns CDR1 LNHDA and CDR2 SQIVND (reference sequence). V dropped 7 bases and J dropped 7 bases, with 17 bases sitting between them. The CDR3 has 14 residues.

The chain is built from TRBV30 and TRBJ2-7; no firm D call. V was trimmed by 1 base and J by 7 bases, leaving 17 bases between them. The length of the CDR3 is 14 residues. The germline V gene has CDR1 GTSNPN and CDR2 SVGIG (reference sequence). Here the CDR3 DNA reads TGTGCCTGGAGTGGGAAAGGGATTGTCGGAGAGCAGTACTTC. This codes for CAWSGKGIVGEQYF.

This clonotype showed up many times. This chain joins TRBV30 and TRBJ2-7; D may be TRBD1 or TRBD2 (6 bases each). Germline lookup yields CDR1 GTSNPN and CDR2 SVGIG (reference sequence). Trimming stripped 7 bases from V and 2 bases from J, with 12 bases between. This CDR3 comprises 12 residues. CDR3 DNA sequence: TGTGCCTCTCAAGGGGGGACCTACGAGCAGTACTTC. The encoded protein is CASQGGTYEQYF.